Each of the 31 T cell receptor beta chains below was sequenced from the same sample in a study of CD8 T cells in Susac syndrome. Random-hexamer reverse transcription was applied to about 0.45 to 1 ug RNA. Via MiXCR, TCRdb re-called the immunoSEQ multiplex PCR reads, giving one row per CDR3 protein. The sample carries approximately 210,000 distinct CDR3 sequences, 94% recorded once. Material for sequencing was CD4+ T cells from PBMCs. These receptors were collected from a human donor with Susac syndrome.

The chain combines TRBV20-1 with TRBJ2-3; 9 nucleotides line up with TRBD2. The CDR3 spans 14 residues. Per germline, CDR1 DFQATT and CDR2 SNEGSKA (reference sequence). J gave up 6 bases and V 2 bases, and 6 bases lay outside the gene matches. The CDR3 sequence: CSARPSGVVDTQYF. CDR3 sequence (DNA): TGCAGTGCTAGACCTAGCGGGGTAGTCGATACGCAGTATTTT.

The rearrangement links TRBV28 to TRBJ1-1, with a possible D match to TRBD1 (6 bases). V lost 5 bases and J lost 8, with 12 bases in between. In germline, CDR1 is MDHEN, CDR2 SYDVKM. The CDR3 sequence is 12 residues long. The DNA for the CDR3 is TGTGCCAGCAGTGCCTACAGGGTAGAAGCTTTCTTT. Encoded protein: CASSAYRVEAFF.

The CDR3 DNA follows: TGTGCCAGTAGCCCGGGAGATAACTACGAGCAGTACTTC. Translation gives CASSPGDNYEQYF. The chain couples TRBV19 to TRBJ2-7, with D possibly matching TRBD2 (6 bases). The CDR3 spans 13 residues. Trimming left V 6 bases short and J 3 bases short, with 12 bases between. CDR1 is LNHDA and CDR2 is SQIVND in the germline V gene (reference sequence).

The gene calls are TRBV2 and TRBJ2-2; 9 nucleotides line up with TRBD2. The CDR3 is made up of 17 amino acids. Germline-derived CDR1 and CDR2 are SNHLY and FYNNEI. V dropped 6 bases and J dropped 4; count of bases not matched to a gene: 12. Here the CDR3 reads CASSPFRSGGLTGELFF. CDR3 DNA sequence: TGTGCCAGCAGCCCTTTTCGTAGCGGGGGCCTCACCGGGGAGCTGTTTTTT. Based on the CDR3 plus reference TRBV2 and TRBJ2-2, the full variable domain is EPEVTQTPSHQVTQMGQEVILRCVPISNHLYFYWYRQILGQKVEFLVSFYNNEISEKSEIFDDQFSVERPDGSNFTLKIRSTKLEDSAMYFCASSPFRSGGLTGELFFGEGSRLTVL.

The chain carries TRBV20-1 and TRBJ1-1; D gene unclear. Per germline, CDR1 DFQATT and CDR2 SNEGSKA (reference sequence). The CDR3 spans 14 residues. The germline V and J ends were trimmed by 2 bases and 1 base, with 11 bases remaining between them. The CDR3 region is CSARRVASNTEAFF. The CDR3 region has the DNA TGCAGTGCTAGACGGGTGGCGTCGAACACTGAAGCTTTCTTT.

The chain is built from TRBV3-1 and TRBJ1-2; 10 bases line up with TRBD1. The CDR3 covers 14 residues. Germline assignment: CDR1 LGHDT and CDR2 YNNKEL (reference sequence). Losses at the gene ends were 3 bases for V and 7 bases for J; bases not matched to a gene: 5. The CDR3 sequence: CASSQEDRGSGYTF. In nucleotides, the CDR3 is TGTGCCAGCAGCCAGGAGGACAGGGGGTCTGGCTACACCTTC. Full variable domain (missing parts from reference TRBV3-1 and TRBJ1-2): DTAVSQTPKYLVTQMGNDKSIKCEQNLGHDTMYWYKQDSKKFLKIMFSYNNKELIINETVPNRFSPKSPDKAHLNLHINSLELGDSAVYFCASSQEDRGSGYTFGSGTRLTVV.

CDR3 DNA sequence: TGTGCCAGCAGCTGGGAGGACGGGGAGCTGTTTTTT. This encodes CASSWEDGELFF. The V call is TRBV11-3, the J call TRBJ2-2; TRBD2 is a possible D gene (6 bases). The germline V gene encodes CDR1 SGHNT and CDR2 YENEEA. The CDR3 consists of 12 residues. The ends were cut back, 4 bases at V and 7 bases at J, with 7 bases in the middle.

The chain is built from TRBV5-5 and TRBJ1-4; no clear D gene. V lost 4 bases and J lost 7, with 11 bases in between. The length of the CDR3 is 13 residues. Germline V gene lookup returns CDR1 SGHKS and CDR2 YYEKEE (reference sequence). The CDR3 is CASSRPGGEKLFF. CDR3 coding DNA: TGTGCCAGCAGCCGGCCGGGAGGTGAAAAACTGTTTTTT.

The rearrangement uses TRBV20-1 and TRBJ1-2, with D tentatively TRBD1 (5 bases). V lost 4 bases, J lost 8 bases, and 14 bases lay in between. This CDR3 region has 12 residues. Germline CDR1 and CDR2: DFQATT and SNEGSKA (reference sequence). The CDR3 DNA reads TGCAGTGCTAACCAGGGTCTATTCGGCTACACCTTC. It specifies CSANQGLFGYTF.

This rearrangement joins TRBV25-1 to TRBJ2-7; D call uncertain. Trimming removed 0 bases at V and 4 bases at J, with 7 bases between. The CDR3 totals 13 residues. Per the germline V gene, CDR1 is MGHDK and CDR2 is SYGVNS. Here the CDR3 reads CASSEYKGYEQYF. CDR3 sequence (DNA): TGTGCCAGCAGTGAATATAAAGGATACGAGCAGTACTTC.

V and J are TRBV3-1 and TRBJ2-1, with D possibly TRBD1 on 5 matching bases. The V end lost 3 bases, the J end lost 0 bases, and 12 bases lay between the germline ends. The germline V gene encodes CDR1 LGHDT and CDR2 YNNKEL (reference sequence). CDR3 size: 16 residues. The DNA for the CDR3 is TGTGCCAGCAGCCACCGACAGCCCAGCTCCTACAATGAGCAGTTCTTC. This encodes CASSHRQPSSYNEQFF.

The chain couples TRBV12-3 or TRBV12-4 to TRBJ2-1; D gene ambiguous. Trimming left V 1 base short and J 9 bases short, with 7 bases between. The CDR3 is 12 residues long. The CDR3 coding sequence is TGTGCCAGCAGTTTAGAGATTAGTGAGCAGTTCTTC. It specifies CASSLEISEQFF.

The chain has TRBV15 and TRBJ2-4, with 7 bases lining up with TRBD2. CDR1 is LNHNV, CDR2 YYDKDF, per germline (reference sequence). The CDR3 is 15 residues long. The V segment lost 0 bases and the J segment 8 bases; nucleotides outside the gene matches: 7. This CDR3 is CATSRDPSGEHIQYF. DNA for the CDR3: TGTGCCACCAGCAGAGATCCTAGCGGCGAACACATTCAGTACTTC.

This clonotype was found once. The chain uses TRBV9 and TRBJ1-5; D uncertain. V gave up 4 bases and J gave up 6 bases, with 17 bases separating them. The CDR3 has 15 residues. Germline V gives CDR1 SGDLS, CDR2 YYNGEE. Here the CDR3 reads CASSPKAGLGQPQHF. CDR3 DNA: TGTGCCAGCAGCCCCAAGGCGGGGTTGGGTCAGCCCCAGCATTTT.

The V call is TRBV6-5, the J call TRBJ1-6; D is possibly TRBD1 (5 bases). The V end was cut by 3 bases, the J end by 7 bases, with 19 bases between. The CDR3 is 17 residues long. Germline values: CDR1 MNHEY, CDR2 SVGAGI. The CDR3 DNA reads as TGTGCCAGCAGTTATGGGAAATCGGGGGGAATGAATTCACCCCTCCACTTT. Its translation is CASSYGKSGGMNSPLHF.

The V call is TRBV9, the J call TRBJ1-1; D is undetermined. The V and J ends lost 0 bases and 1 base respectively, with 4 bases between them. The CDR3 spans 13 residues. CDR1 and CDR2 (germline): SGDLS, YYNGEE. The CDR3 DNA is TGTGCCAGCAGCGTAGACGAGAACACTGAAGCTTTCTTT. Translating it yields CASSVDENTEAFF.

The genes are TRBV29-1 and TRBJ1-4; no clear D. V was shortened by 6 bases and J by 1 base, with 12 bases between the two germline ends. Germline CDR1 SQVTM, CDR2 ANQGSEA. The CDR3 loop spans 14 amino acids. CDR3 nucleotides: TGCAGCGTCAGCCCAGGAGGAACTAATGAAAAACTGTTTTTT. It translates to CSVSPGGTNEKLFF.

V usage is TRBV9 and J usage is TRBJ1-2; D might be TRBD1 (5 bases). CDR1 and CDR2 from the germline V gene are SGDLS and YYNGEE. The CDR3 has 14 residues. Trimming stripped 3 bases from V and 7 bases from J, with 16 bases between. CDR3 sequence reads: CASSEDVGRFGYTF. CDR3 nucleotide sequence: TGTGCCAGCAGCGAGGATGTGGGGCGGTTTGGCTACACCTTC. The full variable domain, with the rest looked up from reference TRBV9 and TRBJ1-2, is DSGVTQTPKHLITATGQRVTLRCSPRSGDLSVYWYQQSLDQGLQFLIQYYNGEERAKGNILERFSAQQFPDLHSELNLSSLELGDSALYFCASSEDVGRFGYTFGSGTRLTVV.

This chain connects TRBV30 to TRBJ2-7, with 8 bases matching TRBD1. J was trimmed by 6 bases and V by 5 bases; bases with no gene match: 3. CDR1 and CDR2 from the germline V gene are GTSNPN and SVGIG (reference sequence). The CDR3 is 11 amino acids. The DNA of the CDR3 is TGTGCCTGGGCAGGGGGCCGCGAGCAGTACTTC. Encoded protein: CAWAGGREQYF.

The chain combines TRBV5-4 with TRBJ1-4, with D unresolved. Per germline, CDR1 SGHNT and CDR2 YYREEE (reference sequence). V lost 0 bases to trimming and J lost 3 bases, with 12 bases between them. The CDR3 has 16 residues. The CDR3 DNA sequence: TGTGCCAGCAGCTTGGTGGGCCAACGGGCTAATGAAAAACTGTTTTTT. Protein sequence: CASSLVGQRANEKLFF. Full variable domain (missing parts from reference TRBV5-4 and TRBJ1-4): ETGVTQSPTHLIKTRGQQVTLRCSSQSGHNTVSWYQQALGQGPQFIFQYYREEENGRGNFPPRFSGLQFPNYSSELNVNALELDDSALYLCASSLVGQRANEKLFFGSGTQLSVL.

The rearrangement joins TRBV20-1 to TRBJ1-2; 12 bases map to TRBD1. CDR1 is DFQATT, CDR2 SNEGSKA, per germline (reference sequence). V dropped 1 base and J dropped 4; count of bases not matched to a gene: 13. This CDR3 comprises 18 residues. The CDR3: CSARGASRDRGRGYGYTF. The CDR3 DNA is TGCAGTGCTAGAGGCGCGTCCCGGGACAGGGGGCGCGGCTATGGCTACACCTTC.

This chain connects TRBV11-2 to TRBJ2-1; D possibly uses TRBD1 or TRBD2 (6 bases each). V lost 0 bases to trimming and J lost 2 bases, with 11 bases between them. This CDR3 comprises 16 residues. Germline V gene lookup returns CDR1 SGHAT and CDR2 FQNNGV. The CDR3 sequence is CASSLETGAPYNEQFF. The CDR3 region has the DNA TGTGCCAGCAGCTTAGAGACGGGGGCCCCCTACAATGAGCAGTTCTTC.

The rearrangement uses TRBV3-1 and TRBJ1-4; 8 bases match TRBD1. CDR1 is LGHDT, CDR2 YNNKEL, per germline (reference sequence). CDR3 length: 14 amino acids. Unmatched junction bases numbered 6, after V lost 4 bases and J lost 8 bases. This chain's CDR3 is CASSLQGAREKLFF. CDR3 bases: TGTGCCAGCAGCCTCCAGGGGGCTAGGGAAAAACTGTTTTTT. Full variable domain (missing parts from reference TRBV3-1 and TRBJ1-4): DTAVSQTPKYLVTQMGNDKSIKCEQNLGHDTMYWYKQDSKKFLKIMFSYNNKELIINETVPNRFSPKSPDKAHLNLHINSLELGDSAVYFCASSLQGAREKLFFGSGTQLSVL.

This clonotype was observed a single time. The chain links TRBV29-1 to TRBJ1-2; D is ambiguous. V was pared by 1 base and J by 5 bases, with 17 bases between. Germline V gene data show CDR1 as SQVTM and CDR2 as ANQGSEA. The CDR3 consists of 15 residues. The CDR3 nucleotides read TGCAGCGTTGAAGGTGTAACAGCTACTGGGTATGGCTACACCTTC. It codes for CSVEGVTATGYGYTF.

This clonotype showed up just once. The gene calls are TRBV15 and TRBJ1-4; possible D gene TRBD1, 6 bases. CDR3 length: 14 residues. V was clipped by 2 bases and J by 8 bases, with 12 bases between them. CDR1 and CDR2 from the germline V gene are LNHNV and YYDKDF (reference sequence). The DNA of the CDR3 is TGTGCCACCAGCAGACCCCTAGGGACAGAAAAACTGTTTTTT. Translating gives CATSRPLGTEKLFF.

The chain recombines TRBV18 with TRBJ2-7; perhaps TRBD1 as D (5 bases). Germline V CDR1 and CDR2: KGHSH, LQKENI. CDR3 length: 14 amino acids. The ends were cut back, 3 bases at V and 2 bases at J, with 11 bases in the middle. The DNA of the CDR3 is TGTGCCAGCTCACCTCAGGGATATGCCTACGAGCAGTACTTC. Translated, it gives CASSPQGYAYEQYF.

V is TRBV9 and J is TRBJ2-7, with 9 bases lining up with TRBD1. V gave up 3 bases and J gave up 4 bases; unmatched junction bases: 8. There are 15 residues in the CDR3. The germline V gene has CDR1 SGDLS and CDR2 YYNGEE. CDR3: CASSGGGQGVYEQYF. CDR3 in DNA: TGTGCCAGCAGCGGGGGGGGACAGGGTGTTTACGAGCAGTACTTC.

V usage is TRBV10-3 and J usage is TRBJ2-1, with TRBD2 identical over 10 bases. Germline V lookup: CDR1 ENHRY, CDR2 SYGVKD. This CDR3 is 15 amino acids long. The V segment lost 4 bases and the J segment 1 base; nucleotides outside the gene matches: 1. The CDR3 nucleotides are TGTGCCATCAGTGCTAGCGGGGGTTCCTACAATGAGCAGTTCTTC. This translates into CAISASGGSYNEQFF.

The J gene is TRBJ2-7, the V gene TRBV28; possibly TRBD1 or TRBD2 for D (5 bases each). Per the germline V gene, CDR1 is MDHEN and CDR2 is SYDVKM. The CDR3 runs to 13 residues. Between the trimmed V and J ends, which lost 5 bases and 3 bases, there was a span of 11 bases. The CDR3 region is CASSRGGHYEQYF. CDR3 nucleotide sequence: TGTGCCAGCAGTCGGGGCGGGCACTACGAGCAGTACTTC.

CDR3 DNA: TGCGCCAGCACCTCCTCCGGTCTAGCGGGGGGAGTAGAGCAGTTCTTC. Translating gives CASTSSGLAGGVEQFF. This sequence joins TRBV5-1 and TRBJ2-1; TRBD2 matches 11 bases. CDR1 and CDR2 (germline): SGHRS, YFSETQ. The CDR3 runs 16 residues. With V trimmed by 6 bases and J by 10 bases, 15 bases remained unmatched.

The chain uses TRBV12-5 and TRBJ1-2; TRBD1 aligns across 7 bases. The junction had 9 bases not matched to a gene; V was cut back by 3 bases and J by 5 bases. Germline V gives CDR1 LGHNT, CDR2 FRNRAP. This CDR3 has 15 amino acids. CDR3 DNA: TGTGCTAGTGGTTTATGGCCGGAACAGGGGTATGGCTACACCTTC. Translating it yields CASGLWPEQGYGYTF.